The source of this TCR beta chain is a study of CD8 T cells in Susac syndrome. With random hexamers, roughly 0.5 to 1 ug RNA was reverse transcribed. Multiplex immunoSEQ PCR targeted 54 Vbeta and 13 Jbeta TCR beta segments. TCRdb reanalysed the immunoSEQ multiplex PCR reads using MiXCR and keeps one entry per CDR3 protein. The table shows 150,000 to 200,000 distinct CDR3 sequences, with roughly 95% occurring only once. The CDR3 is 14 amino acids. The V gene's germline CDR1 is SNHLY and CDR2 FYNNEI. V shed 9 bases and J 1 base; nucleotides not matched to a gene: 5. The authors sequenced TCR beta from blood CD8+ and CD4+ T cells. The multiple sclerosis control group comprised treatment-naive patients with stable or active relapsing-remitting disease. Purification of the CD8+ and CD4+ T cells relied on negative isolation, and TEMRA cells underwent FACS enrichment.

The TCR sequence derives from a human donor with multiple sclerosis. Material: CD8+ T cells from PBMCs. The rearrangement links TRBV2 to TRBJ2-2; 7 positions match TRBD2. The DNA for the CDR3 is TGTGCCAGAGCGGGACGGAAGAACACCGGGGAGCTGTTTTTT. Amino acid sequence: CARAGRKNTGELFF.